This entry lists 22 T cell receptor beta chains sequenced from one sample in a study of T-cell reconstitution after alpha-beta-depleted transplantation in children. The TCRbeta library incorporated unique molecular identifiers. TCRdb redid the calling of the PCR reads with MiXCR, one entry per CDR3 protein. The data hold about 240,000 distinct CDR3 sequences, with over 20% observed a single time. Material: PBMCs, obtained before TCRalphabeta/CD19-depleted stem cell transplant. Every receptor here comes from a girl aged 2-10 years with Fanconi anemia, due to receive a stem cell transplant.

This clonotype was found many times. V usage is TRBV6-6 and J usage is TRBJ1-1; tentatively, D is TRBD1 (5 bases). The CDR3 is made up of 12 amino acids. Germline CDR1 reads MNHNY; CDR2 reads SVGAGI (reference sequence). V dropped 7 bases and J dropped 5 bases, with 11 bases sitting between them. This chain's CDR3 is CASTAGGTEAFF. In DNA form, the CDR3 reads TGTGCCAGCACGGCGGGGGGTACTGAAGCTTTCTTT.

This sequence joins TRBV20-1 and TRBJ2-5, with 12 positions matching TRBD2. V gave up 5 bases and J gave up 5 bases; unmatched junction bases: 9. The CDR3 loop spans 15 amino acids. Germline CDR1 and CDR2: DFQATT and SNEGSKA (reference sequence). CDR3 loop: CSASSSGGAKETQYF. The CDR3 coding sequence is TGCAGTGCTTCTTCTAGCGGGGGGGCAAAGGAGACCCAGTACTTC.

The chain has TRBV20-1 and TRBJ2-3, with 9 bases that match TRBD2. In germline, CDR1 is DFQATT, CDR2 SNEGSKA (reference sequence). This CDR3 region has 15 residues. Trimming at V came to 3 bases and at J to 2 bases, leaving 6 bases not matched to a gene. The CDR3 DNA is TGCAGTGCTAGCAGCGGGAGGCCTTCCACAGATACGCAGTATTTT. As protein: CSASSGRPSTDTQYF.

This rearrangement joins TRBV5-1 to TRBJ2-7, with D tentatively TRBD1 (5 bases). CDR1 is SGHRS, CDR2 YFSETQ, per germline. The V end was cut by 0 bases, the J end by 5 bases, with 18 bases between. This CDR3 comprises 16 residues. The CDR3 is CASSLATRDKYHEQYF. In nucleotides, the CDR3 is TGCGCCAGCAGCTTGGCCACCAGGGATAAATACCACGAGCAGTACTTC. The variable domain in full, with the rest retrieved from reference TRBV5-1 and TRBJ2-7, is KAGVTQTPRYLIKTRGQQVTLSCSPISGHRSVSWYQQTPGQGLQFLFEYFSETQRNKGNFPGRFSGRQFSNSRSEMNVSTLELGDSALYLCASSLATRDKYHEQYFGPGTRLTVT.

This clonotype was seen at least ten times. This rearrangement joins TRBV5-1 to TRBJ2-2, with 7 bases that match TRBD2. Trimming at V came to 4 bases and at J to 1 base, leaving 7 bases not matched to a gene. The CDR3 loop spans 16 amino acids. Germline loops: CDR1 SGHRS, CDR2 YFSETQ. The CDR3 here is CASSISPSGNTGELFF. The CDR3 DNA sequence: TGCGCCAGCAGCATCAGCCCTAGCGGGAACACCGGGGAGCTGTTTTTT.

This clonotype was counted a few times. The gene calls are TRBV7-6 and TRBJ2-3; D is possibly TRBD1 (6 bases). This CDR3 has 14 residues. The ends were cut back, 0 bases at V and 3 bases at J, with 7 bases in the middle. The germline V gene has CDR1 SGHVS and CDR2 FNYEAQ. CDR3 in amino acids: CASSLATGTDTQYF. CDR3 nucleotide sequence: TGTGCCAGCAGCTTAGCCACAGGGACAGATACGCAGTATTTT.

This clonotype was detected only once. V gene TRBV11-2 combines with J gene TRBJ2-1, with 8 bases aligning to TRBD2. The CDR3 is 15 amino acids. Germline values: CDR1 SGHAT, CDR2 FQNNGV. V lost 5 bases and J lost 6; bases outside the gene matches: 9. The DNA of the CDR3 is TGTGCCAGCAGCACCGGGACTAGTTTTATCAATGAGCAGTTCTTC. It yields the protein CASSTGTSFINEQFF. Filled out from reference TRBV11-2 and TRBJ2-1, the complete variable domain reads EAGVAQSPRYKIIEKRQSVAFWCNPISGHATLYWYQQILGQGPKLLIQFQNNGVVDDSQLPKDRFSAERLKGVDSTLKIQPAKLEDSAVYLCASSTGTSFINEQFFGPGTRLTVL.

Many counts were recorded for this clonotype. This rearrangement joins TRBV29-1 to TRBJ2-1; 10 nucleotides match TRBD2. Unmatched junction bases numbered 4, after V lost 7 bases and J lost 4 bases. The germline CDR1 and CDR2 sequences are SQVTM and ANQGSEA. This CDR3 has 13 residues. For the CDR3, the DNA is TGCAGCGGCGGGACTAGCGATTACAATGAGCAGTTCTTC. Amino acids: CSGGTSDYNEQFF.

This clonotype was observed many times. The rearrangement uses TRBV12-3 or TRBV12-4 and TRBJ2-3; TRBD2 is a possible D gene (6 bases). With 3 bases removed from V and 4 bases from J, the gap between germline ends came to 11 bases. CDR3 size: 14 residues. The CDR3 coding sequence is TGTGCCAGCAGTTTTGGCGGGGCCCCAGATACGCAGTATTTT. It codes for CASSFGGAPDTQYF.

This clonotype was counted between two and nine times. CDR3 sequence: CASSLTLFGTDTQYF. DNA for the CDR3: TGTGCCAGCAGCTTAACACTCTTCGGCACAGATACGCAGTATTTT. The chain recombines TRBV7-9 with TRBJ2-3; D is unclear. Between the trimmed V and J ends, which lost 2 bases and 1 base, there was a span of 10 bases. Looked up from germline, CDR1 is SEHNR and CDR2 is FQNEAQ (reference sequence). This CDR3 has 15 amino acids.

The table lists this clonotype with a few counts. J is TRBJ1-4 and V is TRBV6-5; unclear D gene. V lost 0 bases to trimming and J lost 0 bases, with 11 bases between them. The germline CDR1 and CDR2 sequences are MNHEY and SVGAGI. The CDR3 length is 17 residues. For the CDR3, the DNA is TGTGCCAGCAGTTACTCGACCGTGCCAGCAACTAATGAAAAACTGTTTTTT. Its translation is CASSYSTVPATNEKLFF.

This chain joins TRBV28 and TRBJ1-2; D gene unclear. The ends were cut back, 3 bases at V and 11 bases at J, with 16 bases in the middle. The germline V gene has CDR1 MDHEN and CDR2 SYDVKM. There are 13 residues in the CDR3. This CDR3 is CASSFDPDQKYTF. The CDR3, as DNA: TGTGCCAGCAGTTTTGACCCAGACCAAAAGTACACCTTC.

The chain combines TRBV6-4 with TRBJ1-2; TRBD1 agrees at 7 bases. The V segment lost 7 bases and the J segment 3 bases; nucleotides outside the gene matches: 2. This CDR3 contains 12 residues. From germline, CDR1 is MRHNA and CDR2 SNTAGT. The CDR3 loop reads CASNDRDYGYTF. CDR3 sequence (DNA): TGTGCCAGCAACGACAGGGACTATGGCTACACCTTC.

This chain connects TRBV7-3 to TRBJ2-5; a weak D match, TRBD2 (5 bases). V lost 3 bases and J lost 5, with 10 bases in between. The CDR3 totals 13 residues. Germline CDR1 reads SGHTA; CDR2 reads FQGTGA. The CDR3 DNA is TGTGCCAGCAGCTTCCCGGGGATGGAGACCCAGTACTTC. Translation: CASSFPGMETQYF.

The gene calls are TRBV12-3 or TRBV12-4 and TRBJ2-2; D perhaps matches TRBD1 (6 bases). The CDR3 has 12 residues. Between the trimmed V and J ends, which lost 5 bases and 6 bases, there was a span of 7 bases. The CDR3 sequence: CASSTGPGELFF. DNA of the CDR3: TGTGCCAGCAGTACAGGGCCCGGGGAGCTGTTTTTT.

This chain joins TRBV20-1 and TRBJ1-3; D is uncertain. Trimming left V 0 bases short and J 0 bases short, with 6 bases between. The CDR3 covers 14 residues. Per the germline V gene, CDR1 is DFQATT and CDR2 is SNEGSKA (reference sequence). The DNA for the CDR3 is TGCAGTGCTAGAGATGCGGGCTCTGGAAACACCATATATTTT. This codes for CSARDAGSGNTIYF.

This chain connects TRBV29-1 to TRBJ1-2; 8 nucleotides match TRBD1. V lost 5 bases and J lost 4; bases outside the gene matches: 6. This CDR3 comprises 13 residues. Germline assignment: CDR1 SQVTM and CDR2 ANQGSEA. Here the CDR3 reads CSVLWDRIYGYTF. In DNA, the CDR3 is TGCAGCGTTTTATGGGACAGGATCTATGGCTACACCTTC.

This clonotype was seen a handful of times. The V gene is TRBV5-1, the J gene TRBJ1-5, with a possible D match to TRBD1 (5 bases). The CDR3 runs to 15 residues. Trimming took 0 bases from V and 7 from J, leaving 14 bases between them. In germline, CDR1 is SGHRS, CDR2 YFSETQ. The CDR3 DNA is TGCGCCAGCAGCTTGGAAGGCTCCAACAGGCAGCCCCAGCATTTT. This gives the protein CASSLEGSNRQPQHF.

The V gene is TRBV7-9, the J gene TRBJ2-1; 9 bases are a match to TRBD1. Germline V CDR1 and CDR2: SEHNR, FQNEAQ (reference sequence). CDR3 size: 15 residues. J was trimmed by 5 bases and V by 5 bases; bases with no gene match: 7. The CDR3 loop is CASSLGQGPNNEQFF. The DNA of the CDR3 is TGTGCCAGCAGCCTTGGACAGGGGCCAAACAATGAGCAGTTCTTC.

The chain employs TRBV10-3 and TRBJ2-2; TRBD2 matches at 7 bases. Unmatched junction bases numbered 2, after V lost 0 bases and J lost 4 bases. Germline-derived CDR1 and CDR2 are ENHRY and SYGVKD. This CDR3 comprises 15 residues. The CDR3 DNA follows: TGTGCCATCAGTGAGTCCAGCGGGACCACCGGGGAGCTGTTTTTT. Translation gives CAISESSGTTGELFF.

This clonotype has ten or more counts. The rearrangement links TRBV12-3 or TRBV12-4 to TRBJ2-7; 8 nucleotides line up with TRBD1. V was pared by 5 bases and J by 5 bases, with 8 bases of the junction left unmatched. The CDR3 spans 14 residues. Here the CDR3 reads CASSLRTGTDEQYF. CDR3 in DNA: TGTGCCAGCAGTCTCCGGACAGGGACGGACGAGCAGTACTTC.

This clonotype was counted between two and nine times. The chain couples TRBV29-1 to TRBJ2-7; either TRBD1 or TRBD2 may supply D (5 bases each). The CDR3 is made up of 12 amino acids. In germline, CDR1 is SQVTM, CDR2 ANQGSEA. Trimming cost V 4 bases and J 1 base, with 8 bases left between them. The CDR3 sequence is CSVGDGSYEQYF. CDR3 bases: TGCAGCGTTGGGGACGGGTCCTACGAGCAGTACTTC.